These 27 T cell receptor beta chains share one sample of origin, sequenced in a study of monozygotic twins with inflammatory bowel disease. TCRdb re-called the 5' RACE reads and gives one entry per CDR3 protein, without DNA. In all, the sample yields about 330,000 distinct CDR3 sequences. What was sequenced was blood. These receptors all come from a human donor with ulcerative colitis or Crohn's disease, or a healthy co-twin of an affected twin (not recorded which).

The V call is TRBV14, the J call TRBJ1-2; TCRdb gives TRBD1 as the D gene, but with no DNA this cannot be confirmed. This CDR3 spans 14 amino acids. Germline V gives CDR1 SGHDN, CDR2 FVKESK. CDR3 sequence reads: CASSSKAQGYGYTF.

This chain links TRBV4-3 with TRBJ1-5. This CDR3 is 14 amino acids long. Germline-derived CDR1 and CDR2 are LGHNA and YSLEER. CDR3 region: CASIQEFSNQPQHF.

The V call is TRBV10-3, the J call TRBJ1-3; TCRdb proposes TRBD1, but this gene call is untestable without DNA. This CDR3 spans 16 amino acids. From germline, CDR1 is ENHRY and CDR2 SYGVKD. CDR3 protein: CAISESQGGSGNTIYF.

CDR3 region: CAGRTTSTDTQYF. The rearrangement links TRBV6-2 or TRBV6-3 to TRBJ2-3; the D gene TCRdb calls, TRBD2, cannot be checked with no DNA. The CDR3 sequence is 13 residues long. Per the germline V gene, CDR1 is MNHEY and CDR2 is SVGEGT.

Here the CDR3 reads CASIRLALTTYNEQFF. This chain links TRBV21-1 with TRBJ2-1; TCRdb selects TRBD2, and the lack of DNA leaves this call unchecked. TRBV21-1 is deemed a pseudogene. CDR3 size: 16 residues.

The chain employs TRBV15 and TRBJ2-3; the TCRdb D gene call, TRBD2, has no DNA to confirm it. The CDR3 spans 17 residues. The germline CDR1 and CDR2 sequences are LNHNV and YYDKDF (reference sequence). CDR3 region: CATSRRDSGSGTDTQYF.

The chain links TRBV18 to TRBJ1-1; lacking DNA, the TRBD1 call made by TCRdb goes unchecked. The V gene's germline CDR1 is KGHSH and CDR2 LQKENI. This CDR3 spans 16 amino acids. The CDR3 loop reads CASSPSPGQLNTEACF.

This chain uses TRBV27 with TRBJ1-1; the TCRdb call, TRBD1, lacks DNA for checking. Per the germline V gene, CDR1 is MNHEY and CDR2 is SMNVEV (reference sequence). The length of the CDR3 is 14 residues. The CDR3 here is CASSVDRGDTEAFF.

The chain combines TRBV20-1 with TRBJ1-3. From germline, CDR1 is DFQATT and CDR2 SNEGSKA (reference sequence). The CDR3 has 13 residues. CDR3 sequence reads: CSASQASGNTIYF.

This chain joins TRBV20-1 and TRBJ2-7; absent DNA, TCRdb's TRBD1 call cannot be checked. The CDR3 sequence is 14 residues long. The germline CDR1 and CDR2 sequences are DFQATT and SNEGSKA (reference sequence). CDR3: CSAAYPDRDHEQYF.

V is TRBV12-3 or TRBV12-4 and J is TRBJ2-7; TCRdb outputs TRBD1, but without DNA this stays unchecked. The CDR3 runs 15 residues. This chain's CDR3 is CASSPRVRGPYEQYF.

The V and J genes are TRBV5-1 and TRBJ2-1; the TCRdb call, TRBD2, lacks DNA for checking. The CDR3 extends over 12 amino acids. Germline V lookup: CDR1 SGHRS, CDR2 YFSETQ. The chain's CDR3 is CASSPSVGGQFF.

The rearrangement uses TRBV10-3 and TRBJ1-5; TCRdb's assignment of TRBD1 cannot be checked, as there is no DNA. The CDR3 consists of 15 residues. CDR1 and CDR2 from the germline V gene are ENHRY and SYGVKD. The CDR3 sequence: CAISEGGPGTEPQHF.

The chain joins TRBV28 to TRBJ1-5; there is no DNA to check the TCRdb D call of TRBD1. This CDR3 has 14 amino acids. Per germline, CDR1 MDHEN and CDR2 SYDVKM. The chain's CDR3 is CASSLPGVNQPQHF. The full variable domain, completed using reference TRBV28 and TRBJ1-5, is DVKVTQSSRYLVKRTGEKVFLECVQDMDHENMFWYRQDPGLGLRLIYFSYDVKMKEKGDIPEGYSVSREKKERFSLILESASTNQTSMYLCASSLPGVNQPQHFGDGTRLSIL.

The chain combines TRBV12-3 or TRBV12-4 with TRBJ1-5. This CDR3 contains 12 residues. Here the CDR3 reads CASSKRAQPQHF.

This chain joins TRBV20-1 and TRBJ2-5; TCRdb selects TRBD1, and the lack of DNA leaves this call unchecked. The CDR3 sequence is 14 residues long. Per the germline V gene, CDR1 is DFQATT and CDR2 is SNEGSKA (reference sequence). CDR3 sequence reads: CSAPIPQGKETQYF.

The chain is built from TRBV19 and TRBJ1-2; TCRdb reports TRBD1, a call that lacks DNA to check it against. Germline V gene data show CDR1 as LNHDA and CDR2 as SQIVND (reference sequence). CDR3 size: 14 residues. The CDR3 protein is CASTGTASPWGYTF.

The V and J genes are TRBV11-1 and TRBJ2-2; the TRBD2 assignment by TCRdb is unverifiable without DNA. The CDR3 is made up of 16 amino acids. Germline CDR1 reads SGHAT; CDR2 reads FQDESV (reference sequence). The CDR3 loop reads CASSLRQPGPGGELFF.

The chain links TRBV5-6 to TRBJ2-7; with no DNA, the TCRdb D assignment of TRBD2 cannot be verified. Germline V gives CDR1 SGHDT, CDR2 YYEEEE. The CDR3 loop spans 14 amino acids. CDR3 protein: CASSSYSVSYEQYF.

This chain connects TRBV6-2 or TRBV6-3 to TRBJ2-7; absent DNA, TCRdb's TRBD1 call cannot be checked. The CDR3 spans 12 residues. CDR1 is MNHEY and CDR2 is SVGEGT in the germline V gene. The CDR3 here is CATGERTYEQYF.

The chain carries TRBV6-1 and TRBJ2-3; TCRdb returns TRBD2, unconfirmable since there is no DNA. CDR3 length equals 12 residues. Germline-derived CDR1 and CDR2 are MNHNS and SASEGT. CDR3 in amino acids: CASSLTDYTQYF.

This chain joins TRBV6-2 or TRBV6-3 and TRBJ2-5; absent DNA, TCRdb's TRBD1 call cannot be checked. The CDR3 contains 16 residues. Germline V gene sequence: CDR1 MNHEY, CDR2 SVGEGT. The CDR3 loop is CASSYGTGEYEETQYF.

This chain uses TRBV4-1 with TRBJ1-2. Germline CDR1 MGHRA, CDR2 YSYEKL. The CDR3 length is 13 residues. The CDR3: CASSLGGGSRYTF.

This rearrangement joins TRBV28 to TRBJ1-2; the D gene TCRdb calls, TRBD1, cannot be checked with no DNA. Germline-derived CDR1 and CDR2 are MDHEN and SYDVKM. This CDR3 spans 19 amino acids. The CDR3 loop is CASIQQLGQGPIGHYGYTF.

The chain recombines TRBV29-1 with TRBJ1-2; absent DNA, TCRdb's TRBD1 call cannot be checked. Germline-derived CDR1 and CDR2 are SQVTM and ANQGSEA. The CDR3 runs to 11 residues. The CDR3 loop is CSVGALYGYTF. Complete variable domain (other parts from reference TRBV29-1 and TRBJ1-2): SAVISQKPSRDICQRGTSLTIQCQVDSQVTMMFWYRQQPGQSLTLIATANQGSEATYESGFVIDKFPISRPNLTFSTLTVSNMSPEDSSIYLCSVGALYGYTFGSGTRLTVV.

This sequence joins TRBV7-9 and TRBJ1-1. Germline V lookup: CDR1 SEHNR, CDR2 FQNEAQ (reference sequence). The CDR3 totals 15 residues. CDR3 in amino acids: CASSSLQGPGTEAFF.

The CDR3 sequence is CASSGGLAGGTYEQYF. The chain is built from TRBV5-5 and TRBJ2-7; TCRdb's D call, TRBD2, is unchecked because there is no DNA. Germline CDR1 is SGHKS and CDR2 is YYEKEE (reference sequence). This CDR3 contains 16 residues.